One and the same sample provided the 6 T cell receptor beta chains below, sequenced in a study of blood T cell repertoires in COVID-19 (TCRdb year 2020). The library was generated by the immunoSEQ multiplex PCR assay. TCRdb's version of the immuneACCESS table is confined to in-frame rearrangements and falls short of the full clone set. An unresolved V gene accounts for under half of the shortfall where checked; the remainder is of unknown origin. Present in this sample are about 280,000 clones, roughly 85% of which were seen just once. The ten largest clones represent 3% of the sample. The material sequenced was peripheral blood. These receptors were obtained from a woman aged 25-40 years with active or convalescent COVID-19.

This clone was recorded only once. The chain uses TRBV6-5 and TRBJ2-5, with 7 bases lining up with TRBD1. The CDR3 sequence is 13 residues long. The V segment lost 6 bases and the J segment 5 bases; nucleotides outside the gene matches: 6. Germline V gene sequence: CDR1 MNHEY, CDR2 SVGAGI. This CDR3 reads CASRPRGFETQYF. CDR3 nucleotide sequence: TGTGCCAGCAGACCCAGGGGGTTCGAGACCCAGTACTTC.

This chain links TRBV6-5 with TRBJ1-3, with D tentatively TRBD1 (6 bases). The CDR3 has 15 residues. V lost 5 bases and J lost 2, with 13 bases in between. CDR1 is MNHEY, CDR2 SVGAGI, per germline. The chain's CDR3 is CASSTNREAGNTIYF. CDR3 DNA sequence: TGTGCCAGCAGTACCAACAGGGAAGCTGGAAACACCATATATTTT.

The chain is built from TRBV6-5 and TRBJ1-6; D might be TRBD1 (5 bases). The CDR3 runs 15 residues. The V gene lost 6 bases and the J gene lost 0 bases, with 9 bases spanning the gap. The germline V gene has CDR1 MNHEY and CDR2 SVGAGI. CDR3 in DNA: TGTGCCAGCAGGGGGGGAGGCTCCTATAATTCACCCCTCCACTTT. It yields the protein CASRGGGSYNSPLHF.

The rearrangement joins TRBV18 to TRBJ1-1, with TRBD1 matching over 7 bases. CDR3 length equals 15 residues. Per the germline V gene, CDR1 is KGHSH and CDR2 is LQKENI. With 4 bases clipped from V and 0 bases from J, the junction kept 5 bases outside the gene matches. This CDR3 reads CASSRGQSMNTEAFF. CDR3 DNA sequence: TGTGCCAGCTCACGGGGACAGAGCATGAACACTGAAGCTTTCTTT.

This rearrangement joins TRBV10-1 to TRBJ2-1; 7 positions agree with TRBD1. CDR3 length: 17 amino acids. J was trimmed by 7 bases and V by 2 bases; bases with no gene match: 14. Germline CDR1 and CDR2: WNHNN and SYGVQD (reference sequence). DNA of the CDR3: TGCGCCAGCAGTGAGACAGGGGCGAGGAAGGTCGGAAATGAGCAGTTCTTC. Amino acid sequence: CASSETGARKVGNEQFF.

V gene TRBV28 combines with J gene TRBJ1-4, with D hard to call. The ends were cut back, 3 bases at V and 8 bases at J, with 10 bases in the middle. The CDR3 spans 13 residues. Looked up from germline, CDR1 is MDHEN and CDR2 is SYDVKM. Here the CDR3 DNA reads TGTGCCAGCAGTTTCCCTCACCGGGAAAAACTGTTTTTT. As protein: CASSFPHREKLFF.